The 3 T cell receptor beta chains reported below all come from one sample, sequenced in a study of cytomegalovirus exposure and HLA in healthy donors. Amplification used 60 Vbeta primers and 13 Jbeta primers. Sequenced by immunoSEQ multiplex PCR; TCRdb stores in-frame clones only, minus some. The sample holds some 150,000 clones, 70% to 85% seen once. Sequenced material: PBMCs. These receptors all come from a woman in her forties in good health and CMV-seronegative.

This CDR3 is CASSDGGPGSYNSPLHF. CDR3 bases: TGTGCCAGCAGTGACGGGGGTCCCGGCTCCTATAATTCACCCCTCCACTTT. The rearrangement links TRBV2 to TRBJ1-6; a possible D gene is TRBD1 (5 bases). Trimming cost V 3 bases and J 0 bases, with 12 bases left between them. CDR3 length equals 17 residues. Germline loops: CDR1 SNHLY, CDR2 FYNNEI.

The chain carries TRBV5-1 and TRBJ2-1; TRBD1 matches at 7 bases. CDR3 length: 17 residues. The V segment lost 0 bases and the J segment 3 bases; nucleotides outside the gene matches: 9. From germline, CDR1 is SGHRS and CDR2 YFSETQ. CDR3: CASSLGTGQSVYNEQFF. The CDR3 region has the DNA TGCGCCAGCAGCTTGGGGACAGGCCAGTCTGTCTACAATGAGCAGTTCTTC.

The rearrangement uses TRBV7-8 and TRBJ2-1; 12 bases align to TRBD2. In germline, CDR1 is SGHVS, CDR2 FQNEAQ. This CDR3 comprises 18 residues. Losses at the gene ends were 5 bases for V and 8 bases for J; bases not matched to a gene: 16. For the CDR3, the DNA is TGTGCCAGCAGCCCCGAGGGTAGATTACTAGCGGGAGGAGATGAGCAGTTCTTC. Translated, it gives CASSPEGRLLAGGDEQFF.